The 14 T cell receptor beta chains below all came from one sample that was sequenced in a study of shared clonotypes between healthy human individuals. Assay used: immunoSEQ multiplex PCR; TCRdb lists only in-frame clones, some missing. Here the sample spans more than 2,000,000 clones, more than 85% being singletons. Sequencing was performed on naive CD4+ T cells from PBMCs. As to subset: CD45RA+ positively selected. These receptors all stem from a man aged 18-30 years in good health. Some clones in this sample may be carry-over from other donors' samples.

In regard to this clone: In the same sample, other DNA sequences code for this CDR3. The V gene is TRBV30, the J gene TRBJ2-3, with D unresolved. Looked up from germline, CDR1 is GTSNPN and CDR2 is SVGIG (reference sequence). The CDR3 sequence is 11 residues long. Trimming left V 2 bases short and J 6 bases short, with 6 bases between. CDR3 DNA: TGTGCCTGGAGTAGGGCGGATACGCAGTATTTT. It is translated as CAWSRADTQYF.

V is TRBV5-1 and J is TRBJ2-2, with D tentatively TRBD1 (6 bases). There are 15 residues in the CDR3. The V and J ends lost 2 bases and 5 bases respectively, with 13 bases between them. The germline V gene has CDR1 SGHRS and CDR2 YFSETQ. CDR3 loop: CASSFGQHGTGELFF. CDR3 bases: TGCGCCAGCAGCTTTGGACAGCACGGGACCGGGGAGCTGTTTTTT.

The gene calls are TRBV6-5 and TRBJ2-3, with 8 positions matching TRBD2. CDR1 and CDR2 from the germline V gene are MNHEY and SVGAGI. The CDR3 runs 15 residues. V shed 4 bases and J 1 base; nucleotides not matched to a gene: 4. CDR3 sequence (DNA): TGTGCCAGCAGTTCAGCGGGAGTCCGCACAGATACGCAGTATTTT. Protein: CASSSAGVRTDTQYF.

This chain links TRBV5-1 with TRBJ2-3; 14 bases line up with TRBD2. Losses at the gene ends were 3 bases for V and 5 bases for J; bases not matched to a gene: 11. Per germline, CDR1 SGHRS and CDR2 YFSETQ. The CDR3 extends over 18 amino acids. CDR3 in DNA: TGCGCCAGCAGCTGGGGAGGACTAGCGGGAGGAGGAAAAGATACGCAGTATTTT. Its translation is CASSWGGLAGGGKDTQYF.

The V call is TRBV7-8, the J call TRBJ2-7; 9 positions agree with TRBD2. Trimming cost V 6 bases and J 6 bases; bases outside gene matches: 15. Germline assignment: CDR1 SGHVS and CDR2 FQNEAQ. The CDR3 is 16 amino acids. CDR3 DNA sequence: TGTGCCAGCAGGCCCGGGGGCCTAGCGGGGCCCCTCGAGCAGTACTTC. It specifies CASRPGGLAGPLEQYF.

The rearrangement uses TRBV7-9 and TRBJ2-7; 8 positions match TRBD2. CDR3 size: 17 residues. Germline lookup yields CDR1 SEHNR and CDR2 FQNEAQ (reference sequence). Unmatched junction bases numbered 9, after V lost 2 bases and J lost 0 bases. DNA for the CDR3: TGTGCCAGCAGCTTAACGTCCGGGACTAGTCGCTCCTACGAGCAGTACTTC. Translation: CASSLTSGTSRSYEQYF.

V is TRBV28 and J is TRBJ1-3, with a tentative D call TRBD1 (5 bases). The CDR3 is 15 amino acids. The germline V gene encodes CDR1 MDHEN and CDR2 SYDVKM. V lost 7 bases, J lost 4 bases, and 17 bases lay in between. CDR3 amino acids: CASIPPGPTGNTIYF. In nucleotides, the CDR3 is TGTGCCAGCATTCCCCCGGGGCCTACCGGAAACACCATATATTTT.

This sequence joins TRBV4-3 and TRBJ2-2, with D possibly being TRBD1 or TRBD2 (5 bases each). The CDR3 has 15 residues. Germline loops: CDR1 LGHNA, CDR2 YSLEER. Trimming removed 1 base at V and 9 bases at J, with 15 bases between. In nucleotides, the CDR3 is TGCGCCAGCAGCCAAGGTATCTCTGGGACCAGGGAGCTGTTTTTT. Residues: CASSQGISGTRELFF.

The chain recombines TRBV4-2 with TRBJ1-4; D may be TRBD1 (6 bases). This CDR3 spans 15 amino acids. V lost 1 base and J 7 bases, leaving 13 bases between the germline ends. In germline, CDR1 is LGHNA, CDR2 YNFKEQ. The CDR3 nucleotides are TGTGCCAGCAGCCAAGGGCGGGGGCGGGGTGAAAAACTGTTTTTT. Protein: CASSQGRGRGEKLFF.

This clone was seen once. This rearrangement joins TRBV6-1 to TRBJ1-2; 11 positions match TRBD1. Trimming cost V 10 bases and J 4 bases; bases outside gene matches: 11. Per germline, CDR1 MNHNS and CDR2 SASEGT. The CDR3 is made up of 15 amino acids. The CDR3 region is CATSRGTGGGYGYTF. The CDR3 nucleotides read TGTGCCACCTCAAGGGGGACAGGGGGGGGCTATGGCTACACCTTC.

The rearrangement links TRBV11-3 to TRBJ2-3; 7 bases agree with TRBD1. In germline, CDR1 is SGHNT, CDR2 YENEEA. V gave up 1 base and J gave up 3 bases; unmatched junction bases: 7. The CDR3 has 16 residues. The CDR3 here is CASSLGDRQTTDTQYF. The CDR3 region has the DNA TGTGCCAGCAGCTTAGGGGACAGACAGACTACAGATACGCAGTATTTT. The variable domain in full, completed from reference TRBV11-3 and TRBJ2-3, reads EAGVVQSPRYKIIEKKQPVAFWCNPISGHNTLYWYLQNLGQGPELLIRYENEEAVDDSQLPKDRFSAERLKGVDSTLKIQPAELGDSAVYLCASSLGDRQTTDTQYFGPGTRLTVL.

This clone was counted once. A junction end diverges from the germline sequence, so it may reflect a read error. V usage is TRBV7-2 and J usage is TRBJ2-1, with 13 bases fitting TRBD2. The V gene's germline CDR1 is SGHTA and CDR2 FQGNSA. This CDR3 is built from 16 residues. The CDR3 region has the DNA TGTGCCAGCAGCCGCCGGTTCAGACTAGCGGGAGGACTTGTCGTCTTC. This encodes CASSRRFRLAGGLVVF. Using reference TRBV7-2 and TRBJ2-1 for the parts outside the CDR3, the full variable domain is GAGVSQSPSNKVTEKGKDVELRCDPISGHTALYWYRQSLGQGLEFLIYFQGNSAPDKSGLPSDRFSAERTGGSVSTLTIQRTQQEDSAVYLCASSRRFRLAGGLVVFGPGTRLTVL.

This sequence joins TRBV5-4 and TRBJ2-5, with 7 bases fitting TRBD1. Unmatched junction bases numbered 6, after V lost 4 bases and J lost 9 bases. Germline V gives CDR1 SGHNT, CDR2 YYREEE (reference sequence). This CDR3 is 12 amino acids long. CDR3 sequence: CASSRTGWAQYF. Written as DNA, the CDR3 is TGTGCCAGCAGCCGGACAGGATGGGCCCAGTACTTC.

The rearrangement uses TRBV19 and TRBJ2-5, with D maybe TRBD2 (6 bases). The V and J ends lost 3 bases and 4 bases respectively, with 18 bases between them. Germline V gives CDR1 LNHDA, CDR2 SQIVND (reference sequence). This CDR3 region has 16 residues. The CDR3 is CASSMPGEGRGETQYF. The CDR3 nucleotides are TGTGCCAGTAGTATGCCCGGTGAAGGGCGGGGAGAGACCCAGTACTTC.